This T cell receptor (beta chain) appears in the sequencing data of a study of CD8+ T cells in alopecia areata. This clone was seen more than once but under ten times. cDNA reverse transcribed from extracted RNA served as the sequencing template. Clones were read by immunoSEQ multiplex PCR, and TCRdb kept only the in-frame ones, dropping some. The sample shows 150,000 to 200,000 clones, 60% of them seen only once. Treatment denoted: oral pan-JAK inhibitor, 5-10 mg twice daily. Those with alopecia areata gave lesional scalp punch biopsies and peripheral blood. PBMCs were stained for CD3, CD4 and CD8, and CD4+ and CD8+ T cells were sorted. The V gene end was trimmed by 9 bases and the J gene end by 5 bases; junction bases not matched to a gene: 11. This CDR3 spans 15 amino acids. The germline CDR1 and CDR2 sequences are MDHEN and SYDVKM.

The sequencing here drew on CD4+ T cells sorted from blood, taken at week 24, from a patient treated with tofacitinib. The chain couples TRBV28 to TRBJ2-7, with TRBD1 identical over 12 bases. This clonotype was sampled from a human donor with alopecia areata. In nucleotides, the CDR3 is TGTGCCAGTAATATCGGGACAGGGGGCAGGAACGAGCAGTACTTC. Encoded protein: CASNIGTGGRNEQYF.